This T cell receptor beta chain was retrieved from a study of cytomegalovirus exposure and HLA in healthy donors. Study-level background: Earlier sequencing of 150 million to 200 million T cells yielded roughly 100 million unique TCR beta sequences.

The CDR3 is 15 amino acids. Trimming took 2 bases from V and 7 from J; bases not matched to a gene: 4. In germline, CDR1 is SGHDT, CDR2 YYEEEE. Whole-study findings and limits: HLA alleles were associated with 15,000 to 20,000 TCR beta sequences in a later analysis at 0.05 false discovery rate.

Use of 60 Vbeta and 13 Jbeta primers characterized the PCR. Assay: immunoSEQ multiplex PCR; the TCRdb copy retains only in-frame clones and omits some. The table shows approximately 100,000 clones, with approximately 80% occurring only once. Turning to this clone: What it binds is not known.

The specimen was PBMCs. The TCR originated in a man aged 18 to 29 in good health and CMV-seronegative. J is TRBJ1-6 and V is TRBV5-6; 9 bases line up with TRBD1. The CDR3 is CASSFGQGRNSPLHF. The CDR3 DNA follows: TGTGCCAGCAGCTTCGGACAGGGGAGAAATTCACCCCTCCACTTT.